The 6 T cell receptor beta chains listed next were all sequenced from one sample in a study of spatial heterogeneity in lung cancer. TCRdb fed the 5' RACE reads into MiXCR, producing one record per CDR3 protein. Of about 7,800 distinct CDR3 sequences listed, approximately 8.3% were seen once; the top ten hold 4.2%. Time point: sample taken at primary tumor resection. Study findings and constraints: Tumoral mutation counts were tracked by counts of expanded intratumoral alpha and beta TCRs.

These TCRs are of unknown antigen specificity. The input for sequencing was lung tumor tissue, taken at surgery. Receptor source: a male donor with early-stage non-small cell lung cancer.

This clonotype was recorded many times. Germline is not matched at one junction end, which may reflect a read error. V and J are TRBV7-8 and TRBJ1-1; possible D gene TRBD1, 5 bases. Germline V gene sequence: CDR1 SGHVS, CDR2 FQNEAQ. The CDR3 totals 15 residues. CDR3 DNA sequence: TGTGCCAGCAGCTTATATTCCGAGGGGAACCCTGAAGCTTTCTTT. Its protein product is CASSLYSEGNPEAFF.

The chain couples TRBV9 to TRBJ2-3; D perhaps matches TRBD1 (6 bases). This CDR3 is built from 16 residues. V gave up 0 bases and J gave up 5 bases, with 16 bases separating them. Looked up from germline, CDR1 is SGDLS and CDR2 is YYNGEE. The CDR3 nucleotides are TGTGCCAGCAGCGTAGGGGAAGGGGGACAAGTAGATACGCAGTATTTT. It is translated as CASSVGEGGQVDTQYF. Using reference TRBV9 and TRBJ2-3 for the parts outside the CDR3, the full variable domain is DSGVTQTPKHLITATGQRVTLRCSPRSGDLSVYWYQQSLDQGLQFLIQYYNGEERAKGNILERFSAQQFPDLHSELNLSSLELGDSALYFCASSVGEGGQVDTQYFGPGTRLTVL.

Sample share makes this clonotype medium-sized. The chain recombines TRBV11-2 with TRBJ2-5, with no clear D. V was shortened by 5 bases and J by 5 bases, with 15 bases between the two germline ends. The CDR3 runs 14 residues. Germline CDR1 is SGHAT and CDR2 is FQNNGV. Here the CDR3 DNA reads TGTGCCAGCAGCCCAGCCGAGTCTACGGAGACCCAGTACTTC. Protein: CASSPAESTETQYF.

This clonotype rates as medium-sized. This chain connects TRBV2 to TRBJ2-2, with 16 bases matching TRBD2. The CDR3 is made up of 19 amino acids. V trimming: 8 bases; J trimming: 3 bases; junction bases outside the gene matches: 12. The germline gives CDR1 SNHLY, CDR2 FYNNEI. The CDR3 is CASEGSGLAGGTDTGELFF. In DNA form, the CDR3 reads TGTGCCAGCGAAGGGTCGGGACTAGCGGGAGGGACGGACACCGGGGAGCTGTTTTTT.

This clonotype is classed as medium-sized (0.01 to 0.1%). The chain joins TRBV7-3 to TRBJ2-1; 11 bases map to TRBD2. Germline CDR1 is SGHTA and CDR2 is FQGTGA. The CDR3 is 13 amino acids. The trim removed 4 bases at V and 7 bases at J, leaving 0 bases unmatched. In DNA, the CDR3 is TGTGCCAGCAGCTCTAGCGGGGGGAATGAGCAGTTCTTC. It is translated as CASSSSGGNEQFF.

This clonotype was observed many times. The rearrangement uses TRBV30 and TRBJ2-3, with 10 nucleotides matching TRBD2. With 2 bases clipped from V and 4 bases from J, the junction kept 3 bases outside the gene matches. The CDR3 runs to 14 residues. From germline, CDR1 is GTSNPN and CDR2 SVGIG (reference sequence). CDR3 sequence (DNA): TGTGCCTGGAGTATCCTAGCGGGAGCAGATACGCAGTATTTT. Its translation is CAWSILAGADTQYF.